The 32 T cell receptor beta chains given below trace back to one sample, sequenced in a study of human T cells and chemical hapten exposure. Specified time point: patch test 2, 6 weeks after DPC sensitization. Treatment: therapeutic diphenylcyclopropenone sensitization with weekly scalp DPC. TCRdb passed the RACE reads through MiXCR, listing each CDR3 protein once. This sample has more than 75,000 distinct CDR3 sequences; 10% occur once, and the top ten carry 2% to 3%. The source was whole blood, collected in connection with sensitization to the hapten diphenylcyclopropenone (DPC). Receptors were obtained from a woman in her twenties or thirties with alopecia areata. Some clones in this sample may be carry-over from other donors' samples.

At least ten counts were recorded for this clonotype. The J gene is TRBJ1-6, the V gene TRBV6-1; the D is unclear. Germline V gene lookup returns CDR1 MNHNS and CDR2 SASEGT. The CDR3 sequence is 14 residues long. V lost 5 bases and J 4 bases, leaving 9 bases between the germline ends. The CDR3 loop is CASSPRSYNSPLHF. The DNA of the CDR3 is TGTGCCAGCAGTCCTAGATCTTATAATTCACCCCTCCACTTT.

This clonotype occurred a few times. V and J are TRBV3-1 and TRBJ2-3; no definite D call. Germline CDR1 and CDR2: LGHDT and YNNKEL (reference sequence). Trimming stripped 1 base from V and 2 bases from J, with 7 bases between. The CDR3 spans 14 residues. In DNA form, the CDR3 reads TGTGCCAGCAGCCAAGGGCCTTCCACAGATACGCAGTATTTT. Its protein is CASSQGPSTDTQYF.

The rearrangement joins TRBV10-3 to TRBJ2-2, with 7 bases aligning to TRBD1. The CDR3 is 16 amino acids. Losses at the gene ends were 4 bases for V and 2 bases for J; bases not matched to a gene: 7. The germline V gene has CDR1 ENHRY and CDR2 SYGVKD. The CDR3 sequence is CAISGNRQGNTGELFF. CDR3 sequence (DNA): TGTGCCATCAGTGGCAACCGACAGGGAAACACCGGGGAGCTGTTTTTT.

This clonotype showed up just a few times. An end of the junction does not agree with germline; a read error may underlie this. This chain joins TRBV28 and TRBJ2-7; TRBD1 aligns across 7 bases. This CDR3 contains 14 residues. Germline CDR1 MDHEN, CDR2 SYDVKM. CDR3: CVSTDRNRGYEQYF. CDR3 sequence (DNA): TGTGTCAGCACCGACCGTAACAGGGGTTACGAGCAGTACTTC.

This clonotype has a handful of counts. V gene TRBV7-9 combines with J gene TRBJ2-1, with TRBD2 matching 11 bases. V shed 8 bases, J shed 5 bases, and the junction held 5 bases outside the gene matches. This CDR3 is built from 14 residues. Germline V gene sequence: CDR1 SEHNR, CDR2 FQNEAQ (reference sequence). CDR3 residues: CASRIAGGNNEQFF. The CDR3 region has the DNA TGTGCCAGCCGTATAGCGGGGGGGAACAATGAGCAGTTCTTC.

This clonotype was seen at least ten times. This chain connects TRBV18 to TRBJ2-7; D gene uncertain. Germline-derived CDR1 and CDR2 are KGHSH and LQKENI. The V and J ends lost 6 bases and 3 bases respectively, with 15 bases between them. The CDR3 consists of 14 residues. As DNA, the CDR3 is TGTGCCAGCTCCGAGAACTGGCGATACTACGAGCAGTACTTC. It codes for CASSENWRYYEQYF.

This clonotype has ten or more counts. CDR3 in amino acids: CASSYGGLPDTEAFF. The CDR3 coding sequence is TGTGCCAGCAGTTACGGAGGGCTCCCTGACACTGAAGCTTTCTTT. V gene TRBV6-2 or TRBV6-3 combines with J gene TRBJ1-1; D call uncertain. The germline V gene has CDR1 MNHEY and CDR2 SVGEGT. The ends were cut back, 2 bases at V and 3 bases at J, with 13 bases in the middle. The CDR3 extends over 15 amino acids.

There are many counts of this clonotype. The chain couples TRBV4-3 to TRBJ1-2; 7 positions agree with TRBD1. The V segment lost 3 bases and the J segment 6 bases; nucleotides outside the gene matches: 7. Germline-derived CDR1 and CDR2 are LGHNA and YSLEER. This CDR3 region has 14 residues. The CDR3 protein is CASSHETGFDGYTF. CDR3 coding DNA: TGCGCCAGCAGCCACGAGACAGGGTTTGATGGCTACACCTTC.

The chain employs TRBV7-9 and TRBJ1-1; TRBD1 matches 7 bases. Germline V CDR1 and CDR2: SEHNR, FQNEAQ (reference sequence). After removal of 11 bases from V and 7 bases from J, the junction contained 19 bases not matched to a gene. The CDR3 has 15 amino acids. The CDR3, as DNA: TGTGCCGGCTCGTGGACAGGCGGGGAACGGGATGAAGCTTTCTTT. Protein product: CAGSWTGGERDEAFF. Using reference TRBV7-9 and TRBJ1-1 for the parts outside the CDR3, the full variable domain is DTGVSQNPRHKITKRGQNVTFRCDPISEHNRLYWYRQTLGQGPEFLTYFQNEAQLEKSRLLSDRFSAERPKGSFSTLEIQRTEQGDSAMYLCAGSWTGGERDEAFFGQGTRLTVV.

Details on this clonotype: A much larger clone differs by one base, so this may be a read error. The rearrangement links TRBV11-1 to TRBJ2-7; D is perhaps TRBD1 (6 bases). This CDR3 is built from 16 residues. Germline CDR1 reads SGHAT; CDR2 reads FQDESV (reference sequence). CDR3 in amino acids: CASGFTPGTQVYEQYF. DNA for the CDR3: TGTGCCAGCGGCTTTACGCCCGGGACACAAGTCTACGAGCAGTACTTC.

This clonotype was detected ten times or more. The V and J genes are TRBV29-1 and TRBJ2-5, with TRBD2 identical over 14 bases. Germline CDR1 SQVTM, CDR2 ANQGSEA. The CDR3 is made up of 14 amino acids. Trimming removed 6 bases from V and 4 bases from J; junction bases left unmatched: 4. CDR3 amino acids: CSVPGTSGGETQYF. The CDR3 bases are TGCAGCGTGCCCGGGACTAGCGGGGGAGAGACCCAGTACTTC.

This clonotype appeared many times. The chain links TRBV12-3 or TRBV12-4 to TRBJ1-1; tentatively, D is TRBD1 (5 bases). CDR3 size: 16 residues. Deletions cut 5 bases from V and 1 base from J, with 17 bases between. Here the CDR3 reads CASSPDPGNRNTEAFF. In DNA form, the CDR3 reads TGTGCCAGCAGTCCAGACCCAGGGAATAGGAACACTGAAGCTTTCTTT.

This clonotype occurred many times. The chain joins TRBV7-9 to TRBJ2-5; D gene uncertain. This CDR3 has 15 amino acids. V lost 4 bases and J 4 bases, leaving 16 bases between the germline ends. Germline assignment: CDR1 SEHNR and CDR2 FQNEAQ (reference sequence). The CDR3, as DNA: TGTGCCAGCAGCTCCACTGGTCTAGGTGGAGAGACCCAGTACTTC. Protein product: CASSSTGLGGETQYF.

In its sample, this clonotype was seen many times. The V gene is TRBV2, the J gene TRBJ2-6, with D unresolved. CDR1 SNHLY and CDR2 FYNNEI come from the germline V gene. CDR3 length equals 19 residues. Trimming removed 7 bases from V and 5 bases from J, with 27 bases in between. Here the CDR3 DNA reads TGTGCCAGCAAGTACCCTCCGAGCGCTGACCCTTCTAGGGCCAACGTCCTGACTTTC. Translating it yields CASKYPPSADPSRANVLTF. The whole variable domain, filled in from reference TRBV2 and TRBJ2-6, reads EPEVTQTPSHQVTQMGQEVILRCVPISNHLYFYWYRQILGQKVEFLVSFYNNEISEKSEIFDDQFSVERPDGSNFTLKIRSTKLEDSAMYFCASKYPPSADPSRANVLTFGAGSRLTVL.

This clonotype was seen at least ten times. The V call is TRBV4-1, the J call TRBJ1-1; D remains ambiguous. The V and J ends lost 1 base and 3 bases respectively, with 6 bases between them. The CDR3 is 13 residues long. Per the germline V gene, CDR1 is MGHRA and CDR2 is YSYEKL. The chain's CDR3 is CASSQVPYTEAFF. Written as DNA, the CDR3 is TGCGCCAGCAGCCAAGTTCCGTACACTGAAGCTTTCTTT.

This clonotype was detected only a few times. The rearrangement joins TRBV7-2 to TRBJ1-2; tentative D call: TRBD1 (5 bases). Germline assignment: CDR1 SGHTA and CDR2 FQGNSA. The CDR3 sequence is 13 residues long. With 3 bases removed from V and 7 bases from J, the gap between germline ends came to 12 bases. The CDR3 here is CASSFDSSGGYTF. CDR3 DNA: TGTGCCAGCAGCTTCGACAGCTCTGGTGGCTACACCTTC. Drawing the rest from reference TRBV7-2 and TRBJ1-2, the complete variable domain is GAGVSQSPSNKVTEKGKDVELRCDPISGHTALYWYRQSLGQGLEFLIYFQGNSAPDKSGLPSDRFSAERTGGSVSTLTIQRTQQEDSAVYLCASSFDSSGGYTFGSGTRLTVV.

This clonotype was recorded at least ten times. J is TRBJ1-6 and V is TRBV10-2, with 7 positions matching TRBD1. This CDR3 region has 16 residues. With 6 bases clipped from V and 5 bases from J, the junction kept 10 bases outside the gene matches. Germline loops: CDR1 WSHSY, CDR2 SAAADI. This chain's CDR3 is CASSLTLTGHNSPLHF. The DNA for the CDR3 is TGCGCCAGCAGCCTGACACTGACAGGGCATAATTCACCCCTCCACTTT.

This clonotype was counted at least ten times. The CDR3 nucleotides are TGTGCCAGCAGTTTTGTTTTCGGGCGGATCAATGAGCAGTTCTTC. Translated, it gives CASSFVFGRINEQFF. The gene calls are TRBV27 and TRBJ2-1; D unresolved. V lost 3 bases and J 6 bases, leaving 15 bases between the germline ends. Germline V gene lookup returns CDR1 MNHEY and CDR2 SMNVEV (reference sequence). The CDR3 length is 15 residues.

This clonotype occurred many times. The chain joins TRBV7-9 to TRBJ1-5, with D tentatively TRBD1 (5 bases). The CDR3 runs to 14 residues. The V gene lost 4 bases and the J gene lost 6 bases, with 13 bases spanning the gap. Germline V gene data show CDR1 as SEHNR and CDR2 as FQNEAQ (reference sequence). In DNA, the CDR3 is TGTGCCAGCAGCTCTACGGGGCCCGGTCAGCCCCAGCATTTT. The encoded protein is CASSSTGPGQPQHF.

Many counts were recorded for this clonotype. V is TRBV11-3 and J is TRBJ2-7; TRBD1 matches 10 bases. CDR1 is SGHNT, CDR2 YENEEA, per germline. The CDR3 spans 16 residues. The J segment lost 4 bases and the V segment lost 5 bases, leaving 11 bases of the junction unmatched. CDR3 bases: TGTGCCAGCAGCCCAAAGGGACAGGGGTTTCCATACGAGCAGTACTTC. This translates into CASSPKGQGFPYEQYF.

In this sample, this clonotype turned up many times. The chain employs TRBV20-1 and TRBJ2-7; possibly TRBD1 for D (5 bases). The CDR3 contains 14 residues. The germline V and J ends were trimmed by 2 bases and 3 bases, with 14 bases remaining between them. Germline CDR1 reads DFQATT; CDR2 reads SNEGSKA (reference sequence). CDR3 DNA: TGCAGTGCTAGACGCAGGACACTTTACTACGAGCAGTACTTC. Residues: CSARRRTLYYEQYF.

This clonotype has just a few counts. The V call is TRBV3-1, the J call TRBJ2-5; possibly TRBD2 for D (6 bases). V gave up 1 base and J gave up 4 bases, with 7 bases separating them. This CDR3 spans 13 amino acids. CDR1 and CDR2 from the germline V gene are LGHDT and YNNKEL (reference sequence). CDR3 in amino acids: CASSQGLVETQYF. CDR3 nucleotides: TGTGCCAGCAGCCAAGGACTAGTAGAGACCCAGTACTTC.

This clonotype was seen repeatedly, ten times or more. The chain uses TRBV10-3 and TRBJ2-2, with 11 bases lining up with TRBD2. Germline V gives CDR1 ENHRY, CDR2 SYGVKD. V trimming: 10 bases; J trimming: 3 bases; junction bases outside the gene matches: 7. There are 15 residues in the CDR3. DNA of the CDR3: TGTGCCACCACCGAACTAGCGGGAGACACCGGGGAGCTGTTTTTT. It encodes CATTELAGDTGELFF.

In its sample, this clonotype was seen a few times. The J gene is TRBJ1-6, the V gene TRBV3-1; 7 bases are shared with TRBD1. This CDR3 is 14 amino acids long. Germline lookup yields CDR1 LGHDT and CDR2 YNNKEL (reference sequence). With 2 bases clipped from V and 13 bases from J, the junction kept 8 bases outside the gene matches. Written as DNA, the CDR3 is TGTGCCAGCAGCCAAAAGGGACAGAGGTCCCCCCTCCACTTT. Its translation: CASSQKGQRSPLHF.

The V call is TRBV19, the J call TRBJ2-7; no clear D gene. This CDR3 is built from 13 residues. Trimming left V 3 bases short and J 1 base short, with 7 bases between. The germline V gene has CDR1 LNHDA and CDR2 SQIVND (reference sequence). The CDR3: CASSINKSYEQYF. In DNA, the CDR3 is TGTGCCAGTAGTATCAACAAATCCTACGAGCAGTACTTC.

V usage is TRBV24-1 and J usage is TRBJ2-6; possibly TRBD1 for D (6 bases). From germline, CDR1 is KGHDR and CDR2 SFDVKD. The CDR3 consists of 14 residues. Trimming took 9 bases from V and 8 from J, leaving 16 bases between them. CDR3 sequence: CATGPRDTTNVLTF. CDR3 in DNA: TGTGCCACCGGCCCGAGGGACACGACCAACGTCCTGACTTTC.

This clonotype was seen ten or more times. The chain joins TRBV6-2 or TRBV6-3 to TRBJ1-1; D remains ambiguous. CDR3 length equals 16 residues. CDR1 is MNHEY and CDR2 is SVGEGT in the germline V gene. V lost 3 bases, J lost 1 base, and 15 bases lay in between. The CDR3 region is CASSYGQRQGNTEAFF. DNA of the CDR3: TGTGCCAGCAGTTATGGGCAGAGACAAGGGAACACTGAAGCTTTCTTT.

The chain uses TRBV5-4 and TRBJ2-2; D unresolved. The CDR3 contains 13 residues. V lost 2 bases and J lost 3, with 5 bases in between. Germline V CDR1 and CDR2: SGHNT, YYREEE (reference sequence). CDR3 sequence reads: CASSFADTGELFF. Here the CDR3 DNA reads TGTGCCAGCAGCTTTGCGGACACCGGGGAGCTGTTTTTT.

There are a few counts of this clonotype. The chain couples TRBV9 to TRBJ1-1; D not certain. Trimming left V 2 bases short and J 1 base short, with 9 bases between. Germline assignment: CDR1 SGDLS and CDR2 YYNGEE. The CDR3 consists of 14 residues. Here the CDR3 reads CASSVGLGNTEAFF. The CDR3 nucleotides read TGTGCCAGCAGCGTGGGATTAGGGAACACTGAAGCTTTCTTT.

This rearrangement joins TRBV4-3 to TRBJ2-7, with no clear D. The CDR3 has 14 residues. The germline gives CDR1 LGHNA, CDR2 YSLEER. V was pared by 4 bases and J by 13 bases, with 23 bases between. The CDR3 is CASSLVMGKADIYF. In DNA form, the CDR3 reads TGCGCCAGCAGCCTGGTAATGGGTAAGGCGGATATCTACTTC.

The sample holds many counts of this clonotype. The chain joins TRBV6-1 to TRBJ2-3, with D possibly matching TRBD2 (6 bases). This CDR3 spans 15 amino acids. V lost 3 bases and J 4 bases, leaving 14 bases between the germline ends. Germline CDR1 MNHNS, CDR2 SASEGT. The CDR3 region has the DNA TGTGCCAGCAGTGATAGTCTGTCGGGGGCAGATACGCAGTATTTT. Residues: CASSDSLSGADTQYF.

This clonotype was recorded at least ten times. V usage is TRBV28 and J usage is TRBJ1-6; a weak D match, TRBD1 (5 bases). The germline gives CDR1 MDHEN, CDR2 SYDVKM. The CDR3 extends over 15 amino acids. Trimming took off 3 bases at V and 8 bases at J, with 14 bases between the two ends. The CDR3 DNA sequence: TGTGCCAGCAGTTTGCCCGCAGGGATACATTCACCCCTCCACTTT. It yields the protein CASSLPAGIHSPLHF.